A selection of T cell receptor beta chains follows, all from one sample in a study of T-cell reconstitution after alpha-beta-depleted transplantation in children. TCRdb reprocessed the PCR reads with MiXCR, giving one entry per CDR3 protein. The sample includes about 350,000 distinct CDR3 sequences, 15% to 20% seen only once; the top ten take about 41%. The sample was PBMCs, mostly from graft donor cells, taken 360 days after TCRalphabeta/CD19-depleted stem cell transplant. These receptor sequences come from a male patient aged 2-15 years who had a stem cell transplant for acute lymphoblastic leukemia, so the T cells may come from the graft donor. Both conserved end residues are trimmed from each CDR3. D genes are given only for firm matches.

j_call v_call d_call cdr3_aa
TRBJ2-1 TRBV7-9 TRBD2 ASSLLGLGGSYNEQF
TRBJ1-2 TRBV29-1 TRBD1 SVGLDRPQRYT
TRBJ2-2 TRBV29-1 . SVEDFGRGTGELF
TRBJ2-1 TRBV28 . ASRTNNEQF
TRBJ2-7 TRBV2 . ASSELDEGLYEQY
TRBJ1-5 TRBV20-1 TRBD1 SARQGGGNQPQH
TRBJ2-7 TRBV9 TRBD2 ASSVGTSGGHGEQY
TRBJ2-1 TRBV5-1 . ASSLRAGTFFNEQF
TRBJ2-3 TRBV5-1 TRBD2 ASSPELAGLTDTQY
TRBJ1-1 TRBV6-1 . ASSSPGDTEAF
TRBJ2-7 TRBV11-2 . ASSDYSYEQY
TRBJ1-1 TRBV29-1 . SVENTEAF
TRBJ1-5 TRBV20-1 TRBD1 SARDRTTNQPQH
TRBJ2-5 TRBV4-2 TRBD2 ASSQDPTSGSGAETQY
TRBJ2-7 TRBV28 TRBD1 ASSPTRTGGIGY